The rows below give T cell receptor beta chains drawn from one sample of a study of cytomegalovirus exposure and HLA in healthy donors. Generated by immunoSEQ multiplex PCR, the TCRdb table keeps only in-frame clones and is missing some. This table holds some 250,000 clones, roughly 82% found once. Sequencing input: PBMCs. The receptors come from a woman aged 40 to 50 in good health and CMV-seropositive. CDR3s include the opening cysteine and the closing phenylalanine or tryptophan. D genes are given only for firm matches. Not all rows give a size; the values are once, few, many and, for expanded clones, a class.

CDR3nt	CDR3aa	abundance	v_gene	j_gene	d_gene
TGTGCCAGCATCGGACAGGGTTTTGGCGAGCAGTACTTC	CASIGQGFGEQYF	-	TRBV6-1	TRBJ2-7	TRBD1
TGTGCCAGCAGCTTCGGGACACTTTATAATTCACCCCTCCACTTT	CASSFGTLYNSPLHF	-	TRBV5-6	TRBJ1-6	-
TGTGCCAGCAGCTATAGACGGGGTAACTATGGCTACACCTTC	CASSYRRGNYGYTF	-	TRBV5-4	TRBJ1-2	-
TGTGCCAGCAGCCTATTGGATACGCAGTATTTT	CASSLLDTQYF	-	TRBV5-8	TRBJ2-3	-
TGTGCCAGCAGCGGGGACAGGGTCACCGGGGAGCTGTTTTTT	CASSGDRVTGELFF	-	TRBV9	TRBJ2-2	TRBD1
TGTGCCAGCGGGACAGGGATTAATTCACCCCTCCACTTT	CASGTGINSPLHF	once	TRBV6-5	TRBJ1-6	TRBD1
TGTGCCAGCAGCTTTGGAGCCAGTAACTATGGCTACACCTTC	CASSFGASNYGYTF	-	TRBV7-2	TRBJ1-2	-
TGTGCCAGCAGCTTTCCTTTAGCGGGACCGAGCACCGGGGAGCTGTTTTTT	CASSFPLAGPSTGELFF	-	TRBV7-2	TRBJ2-2	TRBD2
TGTGCCAGCAGCCGCGGGGCAAACAATCAGCCCCAGCATTTT	CASSRGANNQPQHF	-	TRBV6-5	TRBJ1-5	-
TGTGCCAGCAGCTATCGGTCTAGCGAGTTCACTAGCACAGATACGCAGTATTTT	CASSYRSSEFTSTDTQYF	-	TRBV7-6	TRBJ2-3	-
TGTGCCAGCAGCGTTCTGGGCGAGCGGGGCTACACCTTC	CASSVLGERGYTF	-	TRBV7-9	TRBJ1-2	-
TGTGCCAGCTCACCAGATATAGCCGAGCAGTACTTC	CASSPDIAEQYF	few	TRBV18	TRBJ2-7	-
TGTGCCTGGAGTGAGACGGGGGTGAGAGAGACCCAGTACTTC	CAWSETGVRETQYF	-	TRBV30	TRBJ2-5	-
TGTGCCAGTAGGGAGAAAGCCGGGACAGGGGAAGGCTACACCTTC	CASREKAGTGEGYTF	-	TRBV19	TRBJ1-2	TRBD1
TGTGCCAGCCGCGGTGTCGACACCGGGGAGCTGTTTTTT	CASRGVDTGELFF	-	TRBV27	TRBJ2-2	-
TGTGCCAGCTCACCATCTCGGGGTACCCTCACCGGGGAGCTGTTTTTT	CASSPSRGTLTGELFF	-	TRBV18	TRBJ2-2	-
TGTGCCAGCAGCTTAACGACCGGGACTAATCGGATAGCCGAGCAGTACTTC	CASSLTTGTNRIAEQYF	-	TRBV7-9	TRBJ2-7	TRBD2
TGTGCCAGCACCGTGAGGGCAGGCGCCTACGAGCAGTACTTC	CASTVRAGAYEQYF	-	TRBV28	TRBJ2-7	-
TGTGCCAGCAGCCGGGACGGGACTTACGAGCAGTACTTC	CASSRDGTYEQYF	few	TRBV7-2	TRBJ2-7	-
TGTGCCAGCAGCCAAGGAAGCGGGACAGGGTTTCATGGCTACACCTTC	CASSQGSGTGFHGYTF	-	TRBV4-2	TRBJ1-2	TRBD1
TGTGCCAGCAGCATATCACAGGGGATCAAGGAGCCCCAGCATTTT	CASSISQGIKEPQHF	few	TRBV7-2	TRBJ1-5	TRBD1
TGTGCCAGCAGCTTAGTAGGCGCGGGAGGCCTCGAGCAGTACTTC	CASSLVGAGGLEQYF	-	TRBV11-2	TRBJ2-7	TRBD2
TGTGCCAGCAGTTTAGGGGGGGCGCACACTGAAGCTTTCTTT	CASSLGGAHTEAFF	-	TRBV27	TRBJ1-1	-
TGTGCCAGCAGCCCAGGACTAGCGGGCACCACCGGGGAGCTGTTTTTT	CASSPGLAGTTGELFF	-	TRBV9	TRBJ2-2	TRBD2
TGTGCCAGCAGCCTTGACAGGGCCTACGAGCAGTACTTC	CASSLDRAYEQYF	once	TRBV5-4	TRBJ2-7	TRBD1
TGTGCCTGGAGTGTGGGAGCCACACCTAACCAGGAGACCCAGTACTTC	CAWSVGATPNQETQYF	-	TRBV30	TRBJ2-5	-
TGTGCCAGTAGTATAGGCAGGGGAGATACGCAGTATTTT	CASSIGRGDTQYF	-	TRBV19	TRBJ2-3	-
TGTTCCAGCAGCCAACAAAACCGTAAAGACGAGCAGTACTTC	CSSSQQNRKDEQYF	few	TRBV7-9	TRBJ2-7	-
TGTGCCAGCAGTGGTCGCCGGGGGAGCTCCTACAATGAGCAGTTCTTC	CASSGRRGSSYNEQFF	few	TRBV7-9	TRBJ2-1	-